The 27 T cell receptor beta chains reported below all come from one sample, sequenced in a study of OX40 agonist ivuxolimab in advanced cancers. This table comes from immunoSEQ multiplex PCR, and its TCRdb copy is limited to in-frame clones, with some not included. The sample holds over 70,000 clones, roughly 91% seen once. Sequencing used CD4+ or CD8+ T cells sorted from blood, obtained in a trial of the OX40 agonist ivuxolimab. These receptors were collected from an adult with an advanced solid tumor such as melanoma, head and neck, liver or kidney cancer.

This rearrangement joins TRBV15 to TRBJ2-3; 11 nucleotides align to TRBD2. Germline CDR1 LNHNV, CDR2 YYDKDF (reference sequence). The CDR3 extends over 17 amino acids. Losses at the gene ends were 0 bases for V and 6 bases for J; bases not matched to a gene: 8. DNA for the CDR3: TGTGCCACCAGCAGAGATGTATTAGCGGGAGGGATGGATACGCAGTATTTT. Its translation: CATSRDVLAGGMDTQYF.

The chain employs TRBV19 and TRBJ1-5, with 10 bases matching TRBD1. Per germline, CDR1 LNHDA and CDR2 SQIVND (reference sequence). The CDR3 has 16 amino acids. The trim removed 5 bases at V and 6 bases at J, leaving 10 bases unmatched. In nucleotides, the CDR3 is TGTGCCAGTAGTGCCTCTTCCGGACAGGGGGGTCAGCCCCAGCATTTT. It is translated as CASSASSGQGGQPQHF.

CDR3 sequence reads: CASSLTPPVNEQFF. The DNA of the CDR3 is TGTGCCAGCAGTCTCACCCCGCCGGTCAATGAGCAGTTCTTC. This rearrangement joins TRBV28 to TRBJ2-1, with unresolved D. The CDR3 is made up of 14 amino acids. The germline V gene encodes CDR1 MDHEN and CDR2 SYDVKM. V dropped 5 bases and J dropped 6 bases, with 14 bases sitting between them. Using reference TRBV28 and TRBJ2-1 for the parts outside the CDR3, the full variable domain is DVKVTQSSRYLVKRTGEKVFLECVQDMDHENMFWYRQDPGLGLRLIYFSYDVKMKEKGDIPEGYSVSREKKERFSLILESASTNQTSMYLCASSLTPPVNEQFFGPGTRLTVL.

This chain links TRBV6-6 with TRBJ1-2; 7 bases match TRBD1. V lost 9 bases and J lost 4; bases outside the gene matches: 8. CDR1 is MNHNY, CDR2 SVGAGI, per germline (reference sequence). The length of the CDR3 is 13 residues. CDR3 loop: CASFRDSVYGYTF. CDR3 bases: TGTGCCAGTTTTCGGGACAGCGTCTATGGCTACACCTTC.

The CDR3 region is CASSPGTVIAMYQETQYF. CDR3 bases: TGTGCCAGCAGCCCCGGGACAGTGATAGCCATGTACCAAGAGACCCAGTACTTC. The chain joins TRBV5-8 to TRBJ2-5; 7 nucleotides line up with TRBD1. Unmatched junction bases numbered 15, after V lost 4 bases and J lost 0 bases. Germline V gives CDR1 SGHTS, CDR2 YDEGEE. CDR3 length: 18 amino acids.

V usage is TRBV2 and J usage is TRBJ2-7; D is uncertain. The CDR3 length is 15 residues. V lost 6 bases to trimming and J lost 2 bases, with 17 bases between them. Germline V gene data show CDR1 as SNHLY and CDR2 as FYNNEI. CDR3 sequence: CASSASTSSTYEQYF. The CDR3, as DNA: TGTGCCAGCAGCGCCTCCACCTCCTCAACCTACGAGCAGTACTTC.

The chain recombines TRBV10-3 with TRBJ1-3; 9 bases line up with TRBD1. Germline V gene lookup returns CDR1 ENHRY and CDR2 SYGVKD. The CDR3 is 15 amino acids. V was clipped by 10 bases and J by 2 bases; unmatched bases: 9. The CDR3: CATAHGDRAGNTIYF. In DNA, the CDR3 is TGTGCCACGGCCCATGGGGACAGGGCTGGAAACACCATATATTTT.

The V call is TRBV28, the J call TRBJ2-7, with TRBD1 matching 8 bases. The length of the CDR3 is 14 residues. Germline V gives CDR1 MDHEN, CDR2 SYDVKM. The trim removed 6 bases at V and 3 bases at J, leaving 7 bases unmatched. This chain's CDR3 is CASRGDRRSYEQYF. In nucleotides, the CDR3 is TGTGCCAGCAGGGGGGACAGGCGGAGCTACGAGCAGTACTTC.

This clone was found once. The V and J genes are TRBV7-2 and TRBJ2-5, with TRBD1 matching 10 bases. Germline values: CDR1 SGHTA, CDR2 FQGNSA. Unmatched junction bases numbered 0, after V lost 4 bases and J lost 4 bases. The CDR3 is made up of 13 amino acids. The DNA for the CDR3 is TGTGCCAGCAGCTGGACAGGGGGAGAGACCCAGTACTTC. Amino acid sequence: CASSWTGGETQYF.

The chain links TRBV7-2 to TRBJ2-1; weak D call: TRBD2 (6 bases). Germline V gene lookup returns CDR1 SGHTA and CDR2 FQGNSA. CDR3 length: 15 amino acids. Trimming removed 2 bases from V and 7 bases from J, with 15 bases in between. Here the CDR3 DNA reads TGTGCCAGCAGCTTACGATACGGGAGTCGTAATGAGCAGTTCTTC. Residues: CASSLRYGSRNEQFF. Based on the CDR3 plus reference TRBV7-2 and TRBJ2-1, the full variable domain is GAGVSQSPSNKVTEKGKDVELRCDPISGHTALYWYRQSLGQGLEFLIYFQGNSAPDKSGLPSDRFSAERTGGSVSTLTIQRTQQEDSAVYLCASSLRYGSRNEQFFGPGTRLTVL.

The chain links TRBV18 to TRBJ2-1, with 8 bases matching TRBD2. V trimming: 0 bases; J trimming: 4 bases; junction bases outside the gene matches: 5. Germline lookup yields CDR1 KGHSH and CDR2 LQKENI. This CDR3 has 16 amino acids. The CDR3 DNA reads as TGTGCCAGCTCACCACCGAGCGGGAGAAGTTACAATGAGCAGTTCTTC. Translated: CASSPPSGRSYNEQFF.

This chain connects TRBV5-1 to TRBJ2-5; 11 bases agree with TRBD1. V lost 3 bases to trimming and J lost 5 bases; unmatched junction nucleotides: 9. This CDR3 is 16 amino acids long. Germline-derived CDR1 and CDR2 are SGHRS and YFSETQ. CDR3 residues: CASSYYGQGARETQYF. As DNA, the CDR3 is TGCGCCAGCAGCTATTACGGACAGGGGGCGCGTGAGACCCAGTACTTC.

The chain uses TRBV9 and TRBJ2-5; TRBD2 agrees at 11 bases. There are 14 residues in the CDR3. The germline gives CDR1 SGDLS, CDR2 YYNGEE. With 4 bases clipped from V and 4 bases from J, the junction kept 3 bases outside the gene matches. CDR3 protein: CASSITSGGETQYF. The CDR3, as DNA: TGTGCCAGCAGCATAACTAGCGGGGGAGAGACCCAGTACTTC.

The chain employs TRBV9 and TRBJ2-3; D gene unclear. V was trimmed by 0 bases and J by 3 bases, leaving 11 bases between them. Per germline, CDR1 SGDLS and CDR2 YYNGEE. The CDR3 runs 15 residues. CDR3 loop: CASSVGLELTDTQYF. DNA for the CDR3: TGTGCCAGCAGCGTAGGTCTGGAGTTGACAGATACGCAGTATTTT.

CDR3 region: CAISESRDRHFF. In nucleotides, the CDR3 is TGTGCCATCAGTGAGTCTCGGGACAGGCACTTCTTC. This chain connects TRBV10-3 to TRBJ2-1; 8 nucleotides line up with TRBD1. The V gene end was trimmed by 0 bases and the J gene end by 16 bases; junction bases not matched to a gene: 5. The CDR3 runs 12 residues. Per the germline V gene, CDR1 is ENHRY and CDR2 is SYGVKD.

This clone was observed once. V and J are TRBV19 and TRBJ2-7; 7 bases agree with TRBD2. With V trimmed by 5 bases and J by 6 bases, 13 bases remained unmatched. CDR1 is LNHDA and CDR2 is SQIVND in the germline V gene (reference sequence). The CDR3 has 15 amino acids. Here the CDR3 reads CASSRGVVAAAEQYF. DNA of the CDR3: TGTGCCAGTAGTCGGGGGGTTGTGGCGGCTGCCGAGCAGTACTTC.

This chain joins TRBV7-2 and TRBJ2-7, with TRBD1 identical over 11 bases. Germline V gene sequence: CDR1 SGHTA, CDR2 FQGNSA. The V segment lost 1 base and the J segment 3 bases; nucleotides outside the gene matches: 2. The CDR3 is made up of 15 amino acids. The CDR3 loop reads CASSLVGTGGYEQYF. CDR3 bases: TGTGCCAGCAGCTTAGTGGGGACAGGGGGCTACGAGCAGTACTTC.

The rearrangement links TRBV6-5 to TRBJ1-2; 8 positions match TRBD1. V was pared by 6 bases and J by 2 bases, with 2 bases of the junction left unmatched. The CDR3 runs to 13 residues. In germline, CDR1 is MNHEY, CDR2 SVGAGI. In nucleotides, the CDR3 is TGTGCCAGCAGAAGACAGGGGAACTATGGCTACACCTTC. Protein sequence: CASRRQGNYGYTF.

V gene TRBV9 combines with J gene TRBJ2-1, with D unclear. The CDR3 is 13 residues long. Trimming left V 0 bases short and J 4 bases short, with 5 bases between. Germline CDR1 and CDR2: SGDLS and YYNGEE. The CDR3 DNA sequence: TGTGCCAGCAGCGTAGATGCTTACAATGAGCAGTTCTTC. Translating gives CASSVDAYNEQFF.

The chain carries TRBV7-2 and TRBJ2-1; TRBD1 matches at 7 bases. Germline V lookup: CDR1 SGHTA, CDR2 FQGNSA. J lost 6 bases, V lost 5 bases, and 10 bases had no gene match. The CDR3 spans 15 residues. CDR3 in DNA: TGTGCCAGCAGCAAAGGACAGGTTTCGGGCAATGAGCAGTTCTTC. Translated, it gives CASSKGQVSGNEQFF.

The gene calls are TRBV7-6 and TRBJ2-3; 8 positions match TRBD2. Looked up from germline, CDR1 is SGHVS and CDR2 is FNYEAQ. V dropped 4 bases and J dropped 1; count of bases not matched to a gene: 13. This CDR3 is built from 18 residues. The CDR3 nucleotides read TGTGCCAGCAGCTCACGCCCCTACGGGAGGGCCGGCACAGATACGCAGTATTTT. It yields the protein CASSSRPYGRAGTDTQYF.

CDR3 region: CASSYSQGSGNTIYF. The CDR3 region has the DNA TGTGCCAGCAGTTACTCGCAGGGCTCTGGAAACACCATATATTTT. The chain is built from TRBV6-5 and TRBJ1-3, with D maybe TRBD1 (5 bases). Trimming took 0 bases from V and 0 from J, leaving 6 bases between them. The length of the CDR3 is 15 residues. CDR1 is MNHEY and CDR2 is SVGAGI in the germline V gene.

The CDR3 sequence is CASSHGTGNADTQYF. For the CDR3, the DNA is TGTGCCAGCAGCCACGGGACAGGGAATGCAGATACGCAGTATTTT. The J gene is TRBJ2-3, the V gene TRBV5-4; 9 nucleotides align to TRBD1. From germline, CDR1 is SGHNT and CDR2 YYREEE (reference sequence). This CDR3 has 15 amino acids. V lost 4 bases, J lost 4 bases, and 7 bases stayed unmatched.

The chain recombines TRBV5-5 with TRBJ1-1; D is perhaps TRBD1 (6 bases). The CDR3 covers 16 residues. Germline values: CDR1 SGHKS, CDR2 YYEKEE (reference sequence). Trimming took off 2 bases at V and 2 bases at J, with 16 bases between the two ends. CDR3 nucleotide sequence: TGTGCCAGCAGCTTTCGGGACACCCGGTATAACACTGAAGCTTTCTTT. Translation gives CASSFRDTRYNTEAFF.

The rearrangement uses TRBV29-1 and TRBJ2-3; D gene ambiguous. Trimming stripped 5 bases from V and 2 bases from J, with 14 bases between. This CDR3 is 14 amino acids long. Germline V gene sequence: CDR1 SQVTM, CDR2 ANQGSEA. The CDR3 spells CSVRNRPPTDTQYF. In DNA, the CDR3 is TGCAGCGTTAGGAACAGACCCCCCACAGATACGCAGTATTTT.

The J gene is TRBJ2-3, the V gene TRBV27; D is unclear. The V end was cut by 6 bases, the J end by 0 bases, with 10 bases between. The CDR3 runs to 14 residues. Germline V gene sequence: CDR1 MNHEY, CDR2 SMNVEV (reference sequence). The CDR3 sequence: CASRRLSSTDTQYF. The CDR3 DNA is TGTGCCAGCAGGAGGTTGTCTAGCACAGATACGCAGTATTTT.

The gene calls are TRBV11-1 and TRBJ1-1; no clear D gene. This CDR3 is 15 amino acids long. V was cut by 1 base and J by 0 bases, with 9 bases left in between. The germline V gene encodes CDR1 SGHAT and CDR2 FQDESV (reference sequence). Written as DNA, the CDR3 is TGTGCCAGCAGCTTAGGACCTGACATGAACACTGAAGCTTTCTTT. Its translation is CASSLGPDMNTEAFF. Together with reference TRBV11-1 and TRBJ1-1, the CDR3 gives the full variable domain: EAEVAQSPRYKITEKSQAVAFWCDPISGHATLYWYRQILGQGPELLVQFQDESVVDDSQLPKDRFSAERLKGVDSTLKIQPAELGDSAMYLCASSLGPDMNTEAFFGQGTRLTVV.